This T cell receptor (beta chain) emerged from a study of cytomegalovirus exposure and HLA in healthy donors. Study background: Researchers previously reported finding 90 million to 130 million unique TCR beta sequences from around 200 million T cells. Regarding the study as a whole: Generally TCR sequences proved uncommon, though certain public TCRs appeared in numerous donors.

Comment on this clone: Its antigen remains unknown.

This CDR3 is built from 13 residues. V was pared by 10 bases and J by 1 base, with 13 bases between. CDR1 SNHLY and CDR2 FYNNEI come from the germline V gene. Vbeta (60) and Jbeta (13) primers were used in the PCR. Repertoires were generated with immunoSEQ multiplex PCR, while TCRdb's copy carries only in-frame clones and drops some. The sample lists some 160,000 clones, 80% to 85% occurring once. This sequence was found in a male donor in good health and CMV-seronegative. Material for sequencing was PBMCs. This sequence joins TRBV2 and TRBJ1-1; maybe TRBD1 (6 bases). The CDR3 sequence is CANTGHPNTEAFF. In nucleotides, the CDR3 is TGTGCCAATACGGGACACCCGAACACTGAAGCTTTCTTT.